The 5 T cell receptor beta chains reported below all come from one sample, sequenced in a study of T cell repertoires in cytomegalovirus infection. MiXCR, run by TCRdb on the reads, gives a single entry per CDR3 protein. In the table there are about 900,000 distinct CDR3 sequences, approximately 31% of which are singletons. What these receptors recognize is not known. This specimen consisted of cultured CD8+ T cells from PBMCs, obtained from culture after CMV antigen stimulation. Receptor source: a human donor in good health (CMV status not recorded). Some clones in this sample may be carry-over from other donors' samples.

This chain connects TRBV5-5 to TRBJ1-5, with D possibly being TRBD1 (6 bases). The germline V gene has CDR1 SGHKS and CDR2 YYEKEE (reference sequence). This CDR3 has 14 residues. V lost 5 bases and J 9 bases, leaving 18 bases between the germline ends. The CDR3 sequence: CASRWTAQSGPQHF. The CDR3 DNA is TGTGCCAGCAGGTGGACAGCCCAGTCCGGGCCCCAGCATTTT.

J is TRBJ2-7 and V is TRBV12-3 or TRBV12-4, with a tentative D call TRBD2 (6 bases). Trimming left V 0 bases short and J 5 bases short, with 11 bases between. The CDR3 runs 14 residues. CDR3 in DNA: TGTGCCAGCAGTTTAGCGAGACTAGTCAACGAGCAGTACTTC. Translation: CASSLARLVNEQYF.

This clonotype showed up just a few times. The chain is built from TRBV6-5 and TRBJ1-1; D unclear. V was cut by 2 bases and J by 7 bases, with 11 bases left in between. The CDR3 spans 13 residues. The V gene's germline CDR1 is MNHEY and CDR2 SVGAGI. In DNA form, the CDR3 reads TGTGCCAGCAGTTACGACCCCCGGCGTGAAGCTTTCTTT. Translated, it gives CASSYDPRREAFF.

The sample holds one count of this clonotype. Germline and junction disagree at one end, which may indicate a read error. The chain has TRBV2 and TRBJ2-3; 9 bases match TRBD1. Germline V gene data show CDR1 as SNHLY and CDR2 as FYNNEI. The CDR3 is made up of 16 amino acids. The CDR3 DNA follows: TGTGCCAGCAGTCCCTACAGGGGGCGTTTGACAGAAACGCAGTATTTT. Translation gives CASSPYRGRLTETQYF.

The chain recombines TRBV4-1 with TRBJ2-4, with D possibly TRBD2 on 6 matching bases. This CDR3 is built from 15 residues. The V end lost 0 bases, the J end lost 8 bases, and 14 bases lay between the germline ends. Per the germline V gene, CDR1 is MGHRA and CDR2 is YSYEKL. Written as DNA, the CDR3 is TGCGCCAGCAGCCAAGATCTTTGGCCGGGGGACATTCAGTACTTC. Translated: CASSQDLWPGDIQYF.